The 25 T cell receptor beta chains given below trace back to one sample, sequenced in a study of cytomegalovirus exposure and HLA in healthy donors. PCR involved 60 Vbeta and 13 Jbeta primers. TCRdb's copy holds only in-frame clones and misses some; the assay was immunoSEQ multiplex PCR. This table holds about 110,000 clones, more than 9.5% found once. The sequenced material came from PBMCs. These receptor sequences come from a man aged 35 to 55 in good health and CMV-seropositive.

Remarks on this clone: The junction and the germline gene differ at one end; a read error may be behind it. The chain recombines TRBV11-2 with TRBJ2-7, with TRBD2 as a possible D gene (6 bases). This CDR3 has 11 amino acids. Germline CDR1 reads SGHAT; CDR2 reads FQNNGV. The CDR3 DNA is TGTGCCAGCAGCCGAACGGGAGCTCTTAACTTC. Encoded protein: CASSRTGALNF. The full variable domain, rest sourced from reference TRBV11-2 and TRBJ2-7, is EAGVAQSPRYKIIEKRQSVAFWCNPISGHATLYWYQQILGQGPKLLIQFQNNGVVDDSQLPKDRFSAERLKGVDSTLKIQPAKLEDSAVYLCASSRTGALNFGPGTRLTVT.

The J gene is TRBJ2-3, the V gene TRBV7-2; D might be TRBD1 (6 bases). V lost 0 bases to trimming and J lost 0 bases, with 10 bases between them. CDR3 length: 16 amino acids. The V gene's germline CDR1 is SGHTA and CDR2 FQGNSA. The CDR3, as DNA: TGTGCCAGCAGCTTAGCCGGGACACCTAGCACAGATACGCAGTATTTT. Its translation: CASSLAGTPSTDTQYF.

V usage is TRBV19 and J usage is TRBJ2-1; 9 positions match TRBD2. The V gene end was trimmed by 3 bases and the J gene end by 2 bases; junction bases not matched to a gene: 5. There are 16 residues in the CDR3. CDR1 and CDR2 from the germline V gene are LNHDA and SQIVND (reference sequence). The CDR3: CASSIASGITYNEQFF. Here the CDR3 DNA reads TGTGCCAGTAGTATCGCTAGCGGGATAACCTACAATGAGCAGTTCTTC.

The sample holds a few counts of this clone. The J gene is TRBJ2-7, the V gene TRBV27; 13 bases agree with TRBD2. After removal of 9 bases from V and 5 bases from J, the junction contained 4 bases not matched to a gene. The CDR3 covers 13 residues. The germline gives CDR1 MNHEY, CDR2 SMNVEV (reference sequence). CDR3 loop: CASGLAGANEQYF. CDR3 DNA: TGTGCCAGTGGACTAGCGGGAGCGAACGAGCAGTACTTC.

This clone showed up just a few times. One end of the junction does not line up with germline, which may come from a read error. This sequence joins TRBV27 and TRBJ1-5, with D perhaps TRBD1 (5 bases). Per germline, CDR1 MNHEY and CDR2 SMNVEV (reference sequence). The CDR3 spans 14 residues. The CDR3 DNA reads as TGTGCCCGCAGCTTAAGCAGGGCGGATCAGCCCCAGCATTTT. It yields the protein CARSLSRADQPQHF.

This clone came up a few times. The gene calls are TRBV6-6 and TRBJ2-7; 7 nucleotides agree with TRBD1. Germline assignment: CDR1 MNHNY and CDR2 SVGAGI (reference sequence). V dropped 0 bases and J dropped 2; count of bases not matched to a gene: 4. The CDR3 totals 15 residues. The chain's CDR3 is CASSYSRDSTYEQYF. Here the CDR3 DNA reads TGTGCCAGCAGTTACTCCAGGGACAGTACCTACGAGCAGTACTTC.

The V and J genes are TRBV30 and TRBJ2-7, with D perhaps TRBD2 (6 bases). The CDR3 is 12 amino acids. The germline gives CDR1 GTSNPN, CDR2 SVGIG (reference sequence). V shed 3 bases and J shed 9 bases, with 15 bases lying between them. In DNA, the CDR3 is TGTGCCTGGAGCTCGGGACTTCCTTCGCAGTACTTC. It encodes CAWSSGLPSQYF.

This clone was seen only a few times. J is TRBJ2-1 and V is TRBV16, with TRBD2 as a possible D gene (5 bases). CDR3 length equals 16 residues. Germline assignment: CDR1 KGHSY and CDR2 FQNENV. The V and J ends lost 3 bases and 3 bases respectively, with 15 bases between them. This CDR3 is CASSHVDPGNYNEQFF. In DNA form, the CDR3 reads TGTGCCAGCAGCCATGTAGACCCGGGGAACTACAATGAGCAGTTCTTC.

The V and J genes are TRBV7-6 and TRBJ2-2, with 8 positions matching TRBD1. CDR1 is SGHVS, CDR2 FNYEAQ, per germline. This CDR3 region has 16 residues. V shed 5 bases, J shed 1 base, and the junction held 6 bases outside the gene matches. In DNA form, the CDR3 reads TGTGCCAGCAGCACACGACAGGGGTTGAACACCGGGGAGCTGTTTTTT. Amino acids: CASSTRQGLNTGELFF. Full variable domain (rest looked up from reference TRBV7-6 and TRBJ2-2): GAGVSQSPRYKVTKRGQDVALRCDPISGHVSLYWYRQALGQGPEFLTYFNYEAQQDKSGLPNDRFSAERPEGSISTLTIQRTEQRDSAMYRCASSTRQGLNTGELFFGEGSRLTVL.

This chain connects TRBV7-3 to TRBJ2-7; perhaps TRBD2 as D (6 bases). This CDR3 comprises 15 residues. Germline V gene sequence: CDR1 SGHTA, CDR2 FQGTGA. V lost 3 bases to trimming and J lost 5 bases, with 17 bases between them. DNA of the CDR3: TGTGCCAGCAGCTTTGCCGGGGCGGGAAGGCACGAGCAGTACTTC. Its translation is CASSFAGAGRHEQYF.

The V and J genes are TRBV4-1 and TRBJ2-1; 10 bases agree with TRBD2. CDR3 length: 15 residues. V was pared by 5 bases and J by 12 bases, with 13 bases of the junction left unmatched. CDR1 and CDR2 (germline): MGHRA, YSYEKL. CDR3 sequence reads: CASSRLAGLDESQFF. CDR3 nucleotide sequence: TGCGCCAGCAGCAGACTAGCGGGCCTCGACGAATCGCAGTTCTTC.

This clone turned up a few times. The genes are TRBV9 and TRBJ2-1; 8 positions agree with TRBD1. CDR3 size: 15 residues. Germline CDR1 and CDR2: SGDLS and YYNGEE. Unmatched junction bases numbered 2, after V lost 0 bases and J lost 3 bases. The CDR3 sequence: CASSVDGTGYNEQFF. The CDR3 nucleotides are TGTGCCAGCAGCGTAGATGGGACAGGCTACAATGAGCAGTTCTTC.

The chain has TRBV11-2 and TRBJ2-3; 8 nucleotides match TRBD2. CDR1 is SGHAT and CDR2 is FQNNGV in the germline V gene. The V segment lost 5 bases and the J segment 1 base; nucleotides outside the gene matches: 14. The length of the CDR3 is 18 residues. As DNA, the CDR3 is TGTGCCAGCAGCCCCCTTCGAAGTCTAGCGGGTGGCACAGATACGCAGTATTTT. It yields the protein CASSPLRSLAGGTDTQYF.

The chain employs TRBV19 and TRBJ1-2; no clear D. Germline V gene lookup returns CDR1 LNHDA and CDR2 SQIVND (reference sequence). The CDR3 has 16 amino acids. V shed 0 bases and J shed 2 bases, with 13 bases lying between them. The DNA of the CDR3 is TGTGCCAGTAGTATAGATTTTCTCACGGAGAACTATGGCTACACCTTC. Protein sequence: CASSIDFLTENYGYTF.

This clone appeared a few times. The chain links TRBV5-4 to TRBJ2-7; D is possibly TRBD1 (5 bases). Per the germline V gene, CDR1 is SGHNT and CDR2 is YYREEE (reference sequence). V shed 4 bases and J shed 6 bases, with 17 bases lying between them. The CDR3 totals 14 residues. This chain's CDR3 is CASSVQGQASEQYF. The CDR3 region has the DNA TGTGCCAGCAGCGTTCAGGGTCAGGCCAGCGAGCAGTACTTC.

The gene calls are TRBV5-4 and TRBJ2-1; tentative D call: TRBD1 (6 bases). With 0 bases removed from V and 0 bases from J, the gap between germline ends came to 10 bases. The CDR3 runs to 16 residues. Germline V gives CDR1 SGHNT, CDR2 YYREEE (reference sequence). For the CDR3, the DNA is TGTGCCAGCAGCTTGGTGGGGGCGGGCTCCTACAATGAGCAGTTCTTC. Residues: CASSLVGAGSYNEQFF.

This clone was seen a handful of times. This chain links TRBV10-3 with TRBJ2-7, with TRBD2 identical over 7 bases. The length of the CDR3 is 16 residues. Germline loops: CDR1 ENHRY, CDR2 SYGVKD. Losses at the gene ends were 2 bases for V and 1 base for J; bases not matched to a gene: 8. In DNA form, the CDR3 reads TGTGCCATCAGTGAGGGGGAGGGGCGCGGGTCCTACGAGCAGTACTTC. Translation gives CAISEGEGRGSYEQYF.

The CDR3 coding sequence is TGCAGCGTTGTGACACCAGGCCCTACGGAGCAGTACTTC. Its protein product is CSVVTPGPTEQYF. This chain uses TRBV29-1 with TRBJ2-7; no clear D gene. This CDR3 region has 13 residues. Germline V gene sequence: CDR1 SQVTM, CDR2 ANQGSEA. The ends were cut back, 4 bases at V and 7 bases at J, with 17 bases in the middle.

The CDR3 nucleotides are TGTGCCAGCAGCGGCGCCGGGACAGGGTCCTACGAGCAGTACTTC. Translated: CASSGAGTGSYEQYF. The rearrangement uses TRBV9 and TRBJ2-7; TRBD1 aligns across 9 bases. The CDR3 extends over 15 amino acids. V trimming: 3 bases; J trimming: 1 base; junction bases outside the gene matches: 5. Germline lookup yields CDR1 SGDLS and CDR2 YYNGEE. The full variable domain, completed using reference TRBV9 and TRBJ2-7, is DSGVTQTPKHLITATGQRVTLRCSPRSGDLSVYWYQQSLDQGLQFLIQYYNGEERAKGNILERFSAQQFPDLHSELNLSSLELGDSALYFCASSGAGTGSYEQYFGPGTRLTVT.

The chain couples TRBV7-2 to TRBJ1-1; D is unresolved. This CDR3 is 15 amino acids long. CDR1 is SGHTA and CDR2 is FQGNSA in the germline V gene. Trimming cost V 3 bases and J 6 bases, with 17 bases left between them. In nucleotides, the CDR3 is TGTGCCAGCAGCTTCACCTCTCGGGTCACGGCTGAAGCTTTCTTT. It is translated as CASSFTSRVTAEAFF.

V is TRBV6-6 and J is TRBJ2-2; TRBD2 aligns across 14 bases. The CDR3 totals 15 residues. Germline CDR1 reads MNHNY; CDR2 reads SVGAGI (reference sequence). V gave up 6 bases and J gave up 6 bases; unmatched junction bases: 3. The CDR3 nucleotides read TGTGCCAGCAGGGGACTAGCGGGAGCGGCCGGGGAGCTGTTTTTT. This gives the protein CASRGLAGAAGELFF.

This chain joins TRBV23-1 and TRBJ2-3; D is perhaps TRBD2 (5 bases). TRBV23-1 is placed among ORFs of uncertain function. The CDR3 has 18 amino acids. V lost 0 bases to trimming and J lost 6 bases, with 22 bases between them. The CDR3 DNA follows: TGCGCCAGCAGTCAATCGTCGGAGGATCGTTATCAGAGTGATACGCAGTATTTT. Amino acids: CASSQSSEDRYQSDTQYF.

The J gene is TRBJ2-2, the V gene TRBV10-2; TRBD2 aligns across 11 bases. This CDR3 has 15 residues. V trimming: 7 bases; J trimming: 3 bases; junction bases outside the gene matches: 4. Per the germline V gene, CDR1 is WSHSY and CDR2 is SAAADI. The CDR3 DNA sequence: TGCGCCAGCAAGCCACTAGCGGGAGACACCGGGGAGCTGTTTTTT. Amino acid sequence: CASKPLAGDTGELFF.

This clone was detected only a few times. The chain recombines TRBV5-1 with TRBJ1-1, with D possibly TRBD1 on 5 matching bases. The CDR3 totals 16 residues. Germline CDR1 is SGHRS and CDR2 is YFSETQ. V was shortened by 0 bases and J by 4 bases, with 16 bases between the two germline ends. This CDR3 is CASSLEGDSRVTEAFF. CDR3 DNA: TGCGCCAGCAGCTTGGAGGGCGACAGTAGGGTCACTGAAGCTTTCTTT.

The chain is built from TRBV5-1 and TRBJ2-2; 8 nucleotides match TRBD1. The germline gives CDR1 SGHRS, CDR2 YFSETQ. The CDR3 runs 15 residues. J was trimmed by 6 bases and V by 4 bases; bases with no gene match: 8. Written as DNA, the CDR3 is TGCGCCAGCAGCCCTGGACAGGGATGGGCCGGGGAGCTGTTTTTT. Translating gives CASSPGQGWAGELFF.